What follows are 9 T cell receptor beta chains derived from one specimen sequenced in a study of post-analysis software for immune sequencing data. Presence of unique molecular identifiers characterized the TCR beta cDNA libraries. Each CDR3 protein gets one entry after TCRdb re-called the PCR reads with MiXCR. Seen here are a few hundred thousand distinct CDR3 sequences, less than 40% observed once, and the top ten hold roughly 4.8%. No antigen is known for these receptors. Study outcomes and limitations: A handful of TRBV segments were significantly more frequent in patients than in controls. TRBV5-6, TRBV5-1 and TRBV20-1 were among these segments.

Sequencing was performed on blood. The receptor set was obtained from a girl aged 5 to 17 with multiple sclerosis.

The chain links TRBV10-3 to TRBJ2-3; D ambiguous. Germline lookup yields CDR1 ENHRY and CDR2 SYGVKD. Trimming took off 4 bases at V and 2 bases at J, with 10 bases between the two ends. The CDR3 covers 14 residues. CDR3 region: CAISGIRFTDTQYF. The CDR3 DNA reads TGTGCCATCAGTGGGATCAGATTCACAGATACGCAGTATTTT.

This clonotype came up many times. V gene TRBV3-1 combines with J gene TRBJ2-3; TRBD1 or TRBD2 may be the D gene (6 bases each). Germline CDR1 LGHDT, CDR2 YNNKEL (reference sequence). V dropped 4 bases and J dropped 1 base, with 15 bases sitting between them. The CDR3 is made up of 16 amino acids. The chain's CDR3 is CASSPGGGTGTDTQYF. The CDR3 region has the DNA TGTGCCAGCAGCCCCGGAGGGGGGACCGGCACAGATACGCAGTATTTT.

This clonotype showed up just a few times. V is TRBV5-6 and J is TRBJ2-3; D possibly corresponds to TRBD2 (6 bases). Germline V lookup: CDR1 SGHDT, CDR2 YYEEEE. Trimming pared 4 bases from V and 8 bases from J, leaving 8 bases between. There are 11 residues in the CDR3. DNA of the CDR3: TGTGCCAGCAGCGGGCGGGGTACGCAGTATTTT. Translated: CASSGRGTQYF.

This clonotype was seen once. The DNA of the CDR3 is TGCAGTGCTAGAGACGACGACGAGCCACCGGACTCCTCTAGCACAGATACGCAGTATTTT. Its translation is CSARDDDEPPDSSSTDTQYF. The chain joins TRBV20-1 to TRBJ2-3, with D perhaps matching TRBD2 (5 bases). The ends were cut back, 0 bases at V and 0 bases at J, with 25 bases in the middle. The CDR3 covers 20 residues. Germline V CDR1 and CDR2: DFQATT, SNEGSKA (reference sequence).

This clonotype was found many times. The V gene is TRBV20-1, the J gene TRBJ2-3, with D uncertain. The germline gives CDR1 DFQATT, CDR2 SNEGSKA (reference sequence). V was pared by 5 bases and J by 0 bases, with 12 bases between. This CDR3 is 14 amino acids long. The CDR3 DNA follows: TGCAGTGCTTGCTCCACGGTTAGCACAGATACGCAGTATTTT. Its protein product is CSACSTVSTDTQYF.

Ten or more counts support this clonotype. This sequence joins TRBV6-4 and TRBJ2-3, with no clear D. This CDR3 is 13 amino acids long. Per germline, CDR1 MRHNA and CDR2 SNTAGT. The V and J ends lost 2 bases and 1 base respectively, with 4 bases between them. The CDR3 loop reads CASSDSRTDTQYF. The CDR3, as DNA: TGTGCCAGCAGTGACAGCCGCACAGATACGCAGTATTTT.

This clonotype was seen many times. The chain joins TRBV7-2 to TRBJ2-1; D is undetermined. This CDR3 has 14 amino acids. V was cut by 6 bases and J by 3 bases, with 12 bases left in between. Germline-derived CDR1 and CDR2 are SGHTA and FQGNSA. The CDR3, as DNA: TGTGCCAGCAGTAGGCTCTGGGGCTACAATGAGCAGTTCTTC. Residues: CASSRLWGYNEQFF. Drawing the rest from reference TRBV7-2 and TRBJ2-1, the complete variable domain is GAGVSQSPSNKVTEKGKDVELRCDPISGHTALYWYRQSLGQGLEFLIYFQGNSAPDKSGLPSDRFSAERTGGSVSTLTIQRTQQEDSAVYLCASSRLWGYNEQFFGPGTRLTVL.

The chain combines TRBV20-1 with TRBJ1-1, with D tentatively TRBD1 (5 bases). V gave up 8 bases and J gave up 0 bases, with 22 bases separating them. This CDR3 has 16 residues. CDR1 and CDR2 (germline): DFQATT, SNEGSKA (reference sequence). CDR3 residues: CSTYGGVHGMNTEAFF. CDR3 in DNA: TGCAGTACTTACGGGGGGGTACACGGCATGAACACTGAAGCTTTCTTT.

This clonotype has only a few counts. The V call is TRBV28, the J call TRBJ1-1, with 8 bases lining up with TRBD1. Germline CDR1 is MDHEN and CDR2 is SYDVKM. V shed 3 bases, J shed 3 bases, and the junction held 3 bases outside the gene matches. The CDR3 length is 14 residues. The chain's CDR3 is CASSLTDRDTEAFF. The CDR3 DNA sequence: TGTGCCAGCAGTTTGACGGACAGGGACACTGAAGCTTTCTTT.